Given below is one T cell receptor beta chain in context. This CDR3 has 13 residues. Germline trimming cut 0 bases from V and 7 bases from J; bases unmatched to any gene: 4. CDR1 is SGDLS, CDR2 YYNGEE, per germline. Assignments of participants to cohorts depended upon their own reported clinical history. The data are from a study of blood T cell repertoires in COVID-19. Overall study context: Collection of acute and convalescent COVID-19 samples took place in the United States, Italy and Spain. T cells, B-cell-depleted T cells, or PBMCs provided the cDNA or gDNA that served as material.

In the original processing: Estimated nucleated cell counts came from reference gene primer amplification. Sequenced by immunoSEQ multiplex PCR; TCRdb stores in-frame clones only, minus some. Clone size and the V and J calls come from that table; the DNA yielded D and trimming. The sample shows around 470,000 clones, roughly 91% of them seen only once. This TCR derives from a man aged 18 to 35 who had recovered from COVID-19. Input material: PBMCs or T cells enriched from blood (not recorded which). This chain connects TRBV9 to TRBJ2-7; 7 positions agree with TRBD1. This CDR3 reads CASSVAGGREQYF. The DNA for the CDR3 is TGTGCCAGCAGCGTAGCAGGGGGTAGAGAGCAGTACTTC.